The sequence of this TCR beta chain was determined in a study of OX40 agonist ivuxolimab in advanced cancers. The cohort excluded patients with autoimmune disease history or systemic immunosuppression. Study-wide points: Expanded clones were, on average, more numerous in CD8+ T cells than in CD4+. Doses of 0.1 to 3.0 mg/kg were accompanied by clonal expansion of CD4+ and CD8+ blood T cells by week 6.

Sequencing was performed with immunoSEQ multiplex PCR; in TCRdb, only in-frame clones are kept and a portion is missing. Found here are approximately 61,000 clones, approximately 90% of them singletons; the top ten hold 18%. As concerns this clone: Its antigen is not identified.

Germline V gene sequence: CDR1 WNHNN, CDR2 SYGVQD (reference sequence). The CDR3 contains 14 residues. With 0 bases removed from V and 8 bases from J, the gap between germline ends came to 13 bases. The input for sequencing was CD4+ or CD8+ T cells sorted from blood, taken in a trial of the OX40 agonist ivuxolimab. The chain links TRBV10-1 to TRBJ1-2; D remains unclear. This receptor was taken from an adult with an advanced solid tumor such as melanoma, head and neck, liver or kidney cancer. CDR3 sequence reads: CASSESALGGGYTF. CDR3 nucleotide sequence: TGCGCCAGCAGTGAGTCGGCATTAGGTGGAGGCTACACCTTC.